The 32 T cell receptor beta chains below all came from one sample that was sequenced in a study of early T cells in non-severe SARS-CoV-2 infection. TCRdb ran MiXCR on the 5' RACE reads and lists one entry per CDR3 protein. The table includes some 110,000 distinct CDR3 sequences, 15% detected once. The sequenced material came from whole blood. The receptors come from an adult who was a healthcare worker with PCR-confirmed SARS-CoV-2 infection or an uninfected control (not recorded which).

The chain recombines TRBV20-1 with TRBJ2-1; 10 positions agree with TRBD2. From germline, CDR1 is DFQATT and CDR2 SNEGSKA (reference sequence). J lost 6 bases, V lost 1 base, and 3 bases had no gene match. This CDR3 spans 14 amino acids. The CDR3 DNA reads TGCAGTGCTAGAGGTCTAGCGGGGGTCAATGAGCAGTTCTTC. It yields the protein CSARGLAGVNEQFF.

This chain connects TRBV2 to TRBJ1-1, with a possible D match to TRBD1 (6 bases). Deletions cut 6 bases from V and 0 bases from J, with 14 bases between. The CDR3 length is 15 residues. The germline gives CDR1 SNHLY, CDR2 FYNNEI. CDR3 in DNA: TGTGCCAGCAGCCCCAGGACAGAAATGAACACTGAAGCTTTCTTT. Translated, it gives CASSPRTEMNTEAFF.

This clonotype was seen ten or more times. The V gene is TRBV2, the J gene TRBJ1-5, with D unclear. Per the germline V gene, CDR1 is SNHLY and CDR2 is FYNNEI. Deletions cut 5 bases from V and 4 bases from J, with 9 bases between. The CDR3 extends over 13 amino acids. CDR3 nucleotides: TGTGCCAGCAGTTCCTACCAAAATCAGCCCCAGCATTTT. It translates to CASSSYQNQPQHF. The full variable domain, its missing parts supplied by reference TRBV2 and TRBJ1-5, is EPEVTQTPSHQVTQMGQEVILRCVPISNHLYFYWYRQILGQKVEFLVSFYNNEISEKSEIFDDQFSVERPDGSNFTLKIRSTKLEDSAMYFCASSSYQNQPQHFGDGTRLSIL.

The chain has TRBV20-1 and TRBJ1-4; 7 nucleotides agree with TRBD1. V was clipped by 0 bases and J by 5 bases; unmatched bases: 6. The germline CDR1 and CDR2 sequences are DFQATT and SNEGSKA (reference sequence). The CDR3 is 15 residues long. Here the CDR3 reads CSARDRGTVNEKLFF. The CDR3, as DNA: TGCAGTGCTAGAGATCGAGGGACAGTAAATGAAAAACTGTTTTTT.

This clonotype was seen many times. The chain has TRBV6-6 and TRBJ1-4, with D unresolved. The ends were cut back, 5 bases at V and 7 bases at J, with 14 bases in the middle. Germline V gene sequence: CDR1 MNHNY, CDR2 SVGAGI (reference sequence). The CDR3 sequence is 14 residues long. The CDR3 DNA reads TGTGCCAGCAGTAAACCCGGTGCAGGTGAAAAACTGTTTTTT. It specifies CASSKPGAGEKLFF.

The CDR3 nucleotides read TGCAGCGTCTCTTTTGAAGATTGGAACATTCAGTACTTC. This gives the protein CSVSFEDWNIQYF. The rearrangement uses TRBV29-1 and TRBJ2-4; no clear D gene. CDR1 is SQVTM, CDR2 ANQGSEA, per germline. The CDR3 consists of 13 residues. Trimming removed 6 bases at V and 7 bases at J, with 16 bases between.

The chain is built from TRBV6-1 and TRBJ2-2; tentatively, D is TRBD1 (6 bases). Trimming pared 6 bases from V and 4 bases from J, leaving 15 bases between. The CDR3 has 15 residues. Germline V gene data show CDR1 as MNHNS and CDR2 as SASEGT. CDR3 DNA: TGTGCCAGCAGATCTGACAGGACTCCCACCGGGGAGCTGTTTTTT. Its translation: CASRSDRTPTGELFF.

The sample holds many counts of this clonotype. The CDR3 sequence is CASSESRGSSYNEQFF. The CDR3 DNA reads as TGCGCCAGCAGTGAGTCGCGGGGGAGCTCCTACAATGAGCAGTTCTTC. The rearrangement joins TRBV10-1 to TRBJ2-1; 7 nucleotides agree with TRBD2. The CDR3 sequence is 16 residues long. J lost 0 bases, V lost 0 bases, and 2 bases had no gene match. Germline V lookup: CDR1 WNHNN, CDR2 SYGVQD (reference sequence).

V gene TRBV4-1 combines with J gene TRBJ1-5; D possibly corresponds to TRBD1 (6 bases). Germline V lookup: CDR1 MGHRA, CDR2 YSYEKL. The CDR3 runs 17 residues. V lost 2 bases, J lost 4 bases, and 18 bases lay in between. This chain's CDR3 is CASSQPIQGTRNQPQHF. DNA of the CDR3: TGCGCCAGCAGCCAACCCATCCAAGGGACAAGGAATCAGCCCCAGCATTTT.

This clonotype was counted ten times or more. This sequence joins TRBV20-1 and TRBJ2-3; TRBD2 matches 9 bases. The CDR3 is made up of 17 amino acids. The trim removed 3 bases at V and 6 bases at J, leaving 16 bases unmatched. Germline lookup yields CDR1 DFQATT and CDR2 SNEGSKA (reference sequence). The CDR3 sequence: CSARTRLAAVPGDTQYF. The CDR3 coding sequence is TGCAGTGCTAGGACGAGACTAGCGGCCGTCCCGGGGGATACGCAGTATTTT.

This chain connects TRBV29-1 to TRBJ2-3; 8 nucleotides line up with TRBD2. CDR3 length: 13 amino acids. The V gene's germline CDR1 is SQVTM and CDR2 ANQGSEA. V lost 4 bases to trimming and J lost 6 bases; unmatched junction nucleotides: 6. The CDR3 region has the DNA TGCAGCGTTGTGAGCGGGGGAAGGGATACGCAGTATTTT. Protein product: CSVVSGGRDTQYF.

The V gene is TRBV12-3 or TRBV12-4, the J gene TRBJ1-1; a weak D match, TRBD1 (5 bases). V was cut by 3 bases and J by 2 bases, with 13 bases left in between. The CDR3 extends over 15 amino acids. DNA for the CDR3: TGTGCCAGCAGTTTTGGGGGTGGGGGTAACACTGAAGCTTTCTTT. Its translation: CASSFGGGGNTEAFF.

The sample holds many counts of this clonotype. The chain carries TRBV29-1 and TRBJ2-3; D is undetermined. The CDR3 length is 12 residues. Trimming took 6 bases from V and 6 from J, leaving 13 bases between them. CDR1 is SQVTM and CDR2 is ANQGSEA in the germline V gene. Here the CDR3 reads CSVESESDTQYF. The CDR3 bases are TGCAGCGTCGAATCGGAGTCGGATACGCAGTATTTT.

The chain recombines TRBV7-9 with TRBJ1-6; D gene uncertain. From germline, CDR1 is SEHNR and CDR2 FQNEAQ (reference sequence). CDR3 length: 15 amino acids. V dropped 5 bases and J dropped 7 bases, with 15 bases sitting between them. The CDR3 is CASSPPAGKNSPLHF. The DNA for the CDR3 is TGTGCCAGCAGCCCTCCGGCGGGGAAGAATTCACCCCTCCACTTT.

This clonotype appeared many times. This chain's CDR3 is CASSGTGGSTEAFF. CDR3 coding DNA: TGTGCCAGCAGCGGTACAGGGGGAAGCACTGAAGCTTTCTTT. V is TRBV7-9 and J is TRBJ1-1; 8 bases fit TRBD1. The CDR3 spans 14 residues. V trimming: 5 bases; J trimming: 4 bases; junction bases outside the gene matches: 6. Germline V lookup: CDR1 SEHNR, CDR2 FQNEAQ (reference sequence).

This clonotype occurred a few times. V gene TRBV20-1 combines with J gene TRBJ2-7; unclear D gene. The CDR3 has 14 amino acids. CDR1 is DFQATT and CDR2 is SNEGSKA in the germline V gene (reference sequence). Trimming shortened V by 5 bases and J by 3 bases, and 17 bases separated the two germline ends. CDR3 sequence reads: CSALSNLGFYEQYF. DNA for the CDR3: TGCAGTGCTCTAAGTAACCTAGGGTTCTACGAGCAGTACTTC.

The chain recombines TRBV12-3 or TRBV12-4 with TRBJ2-5; TRBD1 aligns across 7 bases. The trim removed 6 bases at V and 5 bases at J, leaving 9 bases unmatched. This CDR3 has 14 residues. CDR3 protein: CASSRDSPSETQYF. CDR3 nucleotide sequence: TGTGCCAGCAGCAGGGACAGCCCCAGTGAGACCCAGTACTTC.

The chain has TRBV3-1 and TRBJ1-1; D remains unclear. Germline V lookup: CDR1 LGHDT, CDR2 YNNKEL (reference sequence). V was clipped by 0 bases and J by 8 bases, with 7 bases between them. The CDR3 covers 12 residues. CDR3 coding DNA: TGTGCCAGCAGCCAAGATCTAGGGGAAGCTTTCTTT. It yields the protein CASSQDLGEAFF. The whole variable domain, remainder taken from reference TRBV3-1 and TRBJ1-1, is DTAVSQTPKYLVTQMGNDKSIKCEQNLGHDTMYWYKQDSKKFLKIMFSYNNKELIINETVPNRFSPKSPDKAHLNLHINSLELGDSAVYFCASSQDLGEAFFGQGTRLTVV.

The rearrangement joins TRBV2 to TRBJ2-3; perhaps TRBD2 as D (5 bases). The length of the CDR3 is 14 residues. The ends were cut back, 5 bases at V and 4 bases at J, with 13 bases in the middle. The germline V gene encodes CDR1 SNHLY and CDR2 FYNNEI. DNA for the CDR3: TGTGCCAGCAGTATAGCGTTTTCGGCAGATACGCAGTATTTT. As protein: CASSIAFSADTQYF.

This clonotype was seen more than once but under ten times. The V gene is TRBV9, the J gene TRBJ2-7; D not resolved. Trimming left V 0 bases short and J 2 bases short, with 9 bases between. Germline assignment: CDR1 SGDLS and CDR2 YYNGEE. The CDR3 extends over 14 amino acids. CDR3 protein: CASSVVGPPYEQYF. The CDR3 DNA is TGTGCCAGCAGCGTAGTAGGGCCACCCTACGAGCAGTACTTC.

Only a few counts were recorded for this clonotype. CDR3 loop: CASSEIRSEAFF. The CDR3 DNA is TGTGCCAGCAGTGAAATCCGGTCTGAAGCTTTCTTT. This rearrangement joins TRBV6-1 to TRBJ1-1; D uncertain. Germline loops: CDR1 MNHNS, CDR2 SASEGT. With 2 bases removed from V and 6 bases from J, the gap between germline ends came to 7 bases. The CDR3 totals 12 residues.

The CDR3 DNA sequence: TGTGCCAGTTCCCCGGGGACAGGGGATCTAGGAAGTGGCTACACCTTC. Translating gives CASSPGTGDLGSGYTF. The chain joins TRBV19 to TRBJ1-2; 10 nucleotides agree with TRBD1. The CDR3 loop spans 16 amino acids. J lost 7 bases, V lost 8 bases, and 16 bases had no gene match. CDR1 and CDR2 from the germline V gene are LNHDA and SQIVND (reference sequence).

This clonotype turned up a few times. CDR3: CATSDSDRVREKLFF. The DNA of the CDR3 is TGTGCCACCAGTGATTCCGACAGGGTAAGGGAAAAACTGTTTTTT. The chain employs TRBV24-1 and TRBJ1-4; 7 positions match TRBD1. The CDR3 consists of 15 residues. J gave up 8 bases and V 2 bases, and 7 bases lay outside the gene matches. The germline V gene encodes CDR1 KGHDR and CDR2 SFDVKD.

The chain links TRBV12-3 or TRBV12-4 to TRBJ2-7; D is unclear. Trimming removed 5 bases from V and 2 bases from J, with 7 bases in between. The CDR3 sequence is 12 residues long. The CDR3 DNA sequence: TGTGCCAGCAGTGCCCAGCCCTACGAGCAGTACTTC. It yields the protein CASSAQPYEQYF.

The chain recombines TRBV7-9 with TRBJ1-5; D uncertain. Germline CDR1 and CDR2: SEHNR and FQNEAQ (reference sequence). This CDR3 is built from 14 residues. The V gene lost 1 base and the J gene lost 3 bases, with 7 bases spanning the gap. CDR3: CASSLGQTNQPQHF. In DNA, the CDR3 is TGTGCCAGCAGCTTAGGCCAGACCAATCAGCCCCAGCATTTT.

In its sample, this clonotype was seen a few times. The chain uses TRBV30 and TRBJ2-2, with a possible D match to TRBD2 (5 bases). This CDR3 has 13 residues. With 2 bases removed from V and 6 bases from J, the gap between germline ends came to 10 bases. The germline V gene has CDR1 GTSNPN and CDR2 SVGIG (reference sequence). This CDR3 reads CAWSTTRAGELFF. The CDR3 DNA is TGTGCCTGGAGTACTACTAGGGCCGGGGAGCTGTTTTTT.

The count of this clonotype is one. J is TRBJ1-3 and V is TRBV29-1; D gene ambiguous. This CDR3 is built from 13 residues. The germline V gene has CDR1 SQVTM and CDR2 ANQGSEA. Between the trimmed V and J ends, which lost 8 bases and 0 bases, there was a span of 11 bases. CDR3 sequence: CSFSVNSGNTIYF. CDR3 sequence (DNA): TGCAGCTTTTCAGTGAACTCTGGAAACACCATATATTTT.

A few counts support this clonotype. Here the CDR3 reads CASSLGGAVNSPLHF. CDR3 bases: TGTGCCAGCAGCCTGGGGGGCGCGGTAAATTCACCCCTCCACTTT. The chain employs TRBV3-1 and TRBJ1-6, with a tentative D call TRBD1 (6 bases). The CDR3 is 15 residues long. Germline-derived CDR1 and CDR2 are LGHDT and YNNKEL (reference sequence). V was pared by 4 bases and J by 7 bases, with 14 bases between.

There are a few counts of this clonotype. The chain couples TRBV27 to TRBJ2-1, with 8 bases lining up with TRBD1. The trim removed 3 bases at V and 1 base at J, leaving 2 bases unmatched. Germline CDR1 is MNHEY and CDR2 is SMNVEV (reference sequence). This CDR3 is built from 15 residues. CDR3 sequence reads: CASSLRTGSYNEQFF. The CDR3 DNA reads as TGTGCCAGCAGTTTGCGGACAGGGTCCTACAATGAGCAGTTCTTC.

The chain combines TRBV2 with TRBJ1-3; D call uncertain. V was clipped by 4 bases and J by 0 bases, with 10 bases between them. CDR3 length: 15 amino acids. Per germline, CDR1 SNHLY and CDR2 FYNNEI. DNA for the CDR3: TGTGCCAGCAGTGGGGCAGCCCGCTCTGGAAACACCATATATTTT. It yields the protein CASSGAARSGNTIYF.

In its sample, this clonotype was seen a few times. The chain links TRBV12-3 or TRBV12-4 to TRBJ2-1, with no clear D. Trimming shortened V by 11 bases and J by 0 bases, and 14 bases separated the two germline ends. The CDR3 consists of 14 residues. The DNA for the CDR3 is TGTGCCGGGCCGACTTCGGGCTCCTACAATGAGCAGTTCTTC. It translates to CAGPTSGSYNEQFF.

J is TRBJ2-5 and V is TRBV20-1, with 9 nucleotides matching TRBD2. Per germline, CDR1 DFQATT and CDR2 SNEGSKA (reference sequence). This CDR3 has 15 amino acids. V lost 6 bases to trimming and J lost 3 bases; unmatched junction nucleotides: 11. The DNA of the CDR3 is TGCAGTGCCTCCGCCTTAGCGGGGGCGGAAGAGACCCAGTACTTC. Its translation: CSASALAGAEETQYF.